Below are 16 T cell receptor beta chains sequenced from a single sample in a study of OX40 agonist ivuxolimab in advanced cancers. Assay: immunoSEQ multiplex PCR; the TCRdb copy retains only in-frame clones and omits some. The table lists 26,000 or so clones, about nine tenths of them singletons, with about 20% in the top ten. Sequences were derived from CD4+ or CD8+ T cells sorted from blood, sampled in a trial of the OX40 agonist ivuxolimab. The receptors originated from an adult with an advanced solid tumor such as melanoma, head and neck, liver or kidney cancer.

The gene calls are TRBV7-9 and TRBJ2-7; 8 bases fit TRBD1. Trimming cost V 5 bases and J 5 bases; bases outside gene matches: 14. Germline loops: CDR1 SEHNR, CDR2 FQNEAQ (reference sequence). The CDR3 extends over 16 amino acids. The CDR3 spells CASSGSGTGFIHEQYF. The DNA of the CDR3 is TGTGCCAGCAGCGGGTCCGGGACAGGATTCATCCACGAGCAGTACTTC.

This clone is a singleton in its sample. The V gene is TRBV19, the J gene TRBJ2-5, with 8 bases that match TRBD2. The ends lost 5 bases at V and 2 bases at J; junction bases unmatched: 7. Germline V gives CDR1 LNHDA, CDR2 SQIVND (reference sequence). This CDR3 is 15 amino acids long. This chain's CDR3 is CASSQREFYQETQYF. DNA for the CDR3: TGTGCCAGTAGTCAGCGGGAGTTTTATCAAGAGACCCAGTACTTC. Full variable domain (outside the CDR3, taken from reference TRBV19 and TRBJ2-5): DGGITQSPKYLFRKEGQNVTLSCEQNLNHDAMYWYRQDPGQGLRLIYYSQIVNDFQKGDIAEGYSVSREKKESFPLTVTSAQKNPTAFYLCASSQREFYQETQYFGPGTRLLVL.

CDR3 amino acids: CASSLSDGGYLEQYF. CDR3 DNA: TGTGCCAGCAGTTTATCCGACGGAGGATATTTGGAGCAGTACTTC. The rearrangement joins TRBV28 to TRBJ2-7, with D perhaps matching TRBD2 (5 bases). The CDR3 spans 15 residues. Trimming took 1 base from V and 7 from J, leaving 17 bases between them. CDR1 is MDHEN, CDR2 SYDVKM, per germline.

This chain joins TRBV4-1 and TRBJ2-7, with D maybe TRBD2 (6 bases). The CDR3 has 13 residues. Germline values: CDR1 MGHRA, CDR2 YSYEKL. The V end lost 5 bases, the J end lost 7 bases, and 15 bases lay between the germline ends. CDR3 residues: CASSTLRGAEQYF. Here the CDR3 DNA reads TGCGCCAGCAGCACCTTGCGCGGGGCGGAGCAGTACTTC.

The genes are TRBV11-2 and TRBJ2-1; 12 bases fit TRBD2. The CDR3 spans 17 residues. Germline lookup yields CDR1 SGHAT and CDR2 FQNNGV. V gave up 4 bases and J gave up 7 bases; unmatched junction bases: 11. As DNA, the CDR3 is TGTGCCAGCAGCTCTGGGACTAGCGGGTTTTTTGGGAATGAGCAGTTCTTC. Translating it yields CASSSGTSGFFGNEQFF. The full variable domain, its missing parts supplied by reference TRBV11-2 and TRBJ2-1, is EAGVAQSPRYKIIEKRQSVAFWCNPISGHATLYWYQQILGQGPKLLIQFQNNGVVDDSQLPKDRFSAERLKGVDSTLKIQPAKLEDSAVYLCASSSGTSGFFGNEQFFGPGTRLTVL.

The chain joins TRBV28 to TRBJ2-6; the match to TRBD1 covers 7 bases. The trim removed 2 bases at V and 0 bases at J, leaving 1 base unmatched. CDR1 is MDHEN and CDR2 is SYDVKM in the germline V gene. There are 16 residues in the CDR3. For the CDR3, the DNA is TGTGCCAGCAGTTTAGGGACAGTCTCTGGGGCCAACGTCCTGACTTTC. It encodes CASSLGTVSGANVLTF.

The chain couples TRBV13 to TRBJ2-7; no firm D call. Trimming took off 5 bases at V and 5 bases at J, with 19 bases between the two ends. Germline V lookup: CDR1 PRHDT, CDR2 FYEKMQ (reference sequence). This CDR3 has 15 amino acids. The chain's CDR3 is CASSQPGPWTDEQYF. The CDR3 bases are TGTGCCAGCAGCCAACCGGGCCCCTGGACGGACGAGCAGTACTTC.

The chain combines TRBV6-4 with TRBJ2-6, with 9 bases aligning to TRBD1. Germline CDR1 is MRHNA and CDR2 is SNTAGT. V gave up 0 bases and J gave up 0 bases; unmatched junction bases: 12. CDR3 length equals 21 residues. The CDR3 DNA follows: TGTGCCAGCAGTGACTCCCCCGAGATGACAGGGGGAAGCTCTGGGGCCAACGTCCTGACTTTC. This translates into CASSDSPEMTGGSSGANVLTF.

A single count supports this clone. The chain is built from TRBV28 and TRBJ2-3, with TRBD1 as a possible D gene (5 bases). CDR3 size: 15 residues. V was shortened by 6 bases and J by 0 bases, with 13 bases between the two germline ends. Germline V gives CDR1 MDHEN, CDR2 SYDVKM. In DNA form, the CDR3 reads TGTGCCAGCAGCAGCAGGGTTTCTAGCACAGATACGCAGTATTTT. Translating it yields CASSSRVSSTDTQYF.

The chain uses TRBV28 and TRBJ2-5, with 10 positions matching TRBD1. The CDR3 length is 16 residues. CDR1 is MDHEN and CDR2 is SYDVKM in the germline V gene. V was pared by 6 bases and J by 1 base, with 8 bases of the junction left unmatched. CDR3 sequence (DNA): TGTGCCAGCAGCCAAACGGGACAGGGGTTCCAAGAGACCCAGTACTTC. It encodes CASSQTGQGFQETQYF.

This clone was picked up one time. V usage is TRBV7-3 and J usage is TRBJ1-1; 10 bases align to TRBD1. The CDR3 consists of 15 residues. V was pared by 2 bases and J by 2 bases, with 2 bases of the junction left unmatched. Germline assignment: CDR1 SGHTA and CDR2 FQGTGA. The CDR3 spells CASSLGTGDNTEAFF. The CDR3, as DNA: TGTGCCAGCAGCTTAGGGACAGGGGATAACACTGAAGCTTTCTTT.

The V call is TRBV5-1, the J call TRBJ2-1; TRBD2 agrees at 10 bases. The CDR3 loop spans 15 amino acids. Germline V lookup: CDR1 SGHRS, CDR2 YFSETQ. V gave up 0 bases and J gave up 6 bases; unmatched junction bases: 3. The CDR3 spells CASSLVGLARNEQFF. CDR3 in DNA: TGCGCCAGCAGCTTGGTGGGACTAGCGCGCAATGAGCAGTTCTTC.

The V call is TRBV27, the J call TRBJ2-3; TRBD2 matches at 13 bases. CDR3 length: 16 amino acids. V lost 5 bases and J lost 3; bases outside the gene matches: 5. Germline values: CDR1 MNHEY, CDR2 SMNVEV (reference sequence). CDR3 sequence (DNA): TGTGCCAGCAGTCTCGGGACTAGCGGGAAAACAGATACGCAGTATTTT. Its protein product is CASSLGTSGKTDTQYF.

The genes are TRBV30 and TRBJ2-7; D is possibly TRBD1 (5 bases). Trimming pared 1 base from V and 3 bases from J, leaving 7 bases between. Germline V CDR1 and CDR2: GTSNPN, SVGIG (reference sequence). This CDR3 is 12 amino acids long. The CDR3 sequence: CAWSGQNYEQYF. In nucleotides, the CDR3 is TGTGCCTGGAGTGGACAGAACTACGAGCAGTACTTC.

This clone was seen more than once but under ten times. The chain employs TRBV6-6 and TRBJ2-3; no firm D call. The CDR3 length is 13 residues. Trimming pared 9 bases from V and 2 bases from J, leaving 12 bases between. Per germline, CDR1 MNHNY and CDR2 SVGAGI (reference sequence). The CDR3 nucleotides are TGTGCCAGTATGAACTCCCTCACAGATACGCAGTATTTT. Translated, it gives CASMNSLTDTQYF.

The chain carries TRBV28 and TRBJ2-1, with 10 bases identical to TRBD2. V was clipped by 4 bases and J by 1 base; unmatched bases: 10. The CDR3 loop spans 18 amino acids. The germline CDR1 and CDR2 sequences are MDHEN and SYDVKM. This CDR3 reads CASSSLRVAGGSYNEQFF. CDR3 in DNA: TGTGCCAGCAGTTCCCTGCGGGTAGCGGGAGGTTCCTACAATGAGCAGTTCTTC.